The text below deals with one T cell receptor (beta chain). This table comes from immunoSEQ multiplex PCR, and its TCRdb copy is limited to in-frame clones, with some not included. The top ten clones hold roughly a sixth of a sample with around 190,000 clones, more than 75% of them seen once. Individuals aged about 18 to 100 years were recruited from fewer than 25 US areas. Researchers sorted participants into cohorts using their self-reported clinical history. This sample stems from a study of blood T cell repertoires in COVID-19. Whole-study context: Whether acute or convalescent, the COVID-19 samples came from the United States, Italy and Spain. Sources were T cells, B-cell-depleted T cells, or PBMCs; the material itself was cDNA or gDNA.

The CDR3 contains 13 residues. Germline CDR1 WNHNN, CDR2 SYGVQD (reference sequence). The origin of this receptor is a woman aged 50 to 65 with acute COVID-19. The chain uses TRBV10-1 and TRBJ2-3; no clear D gene. The source material was PBMCs or T cells enriched from blood (not recorded which). This CDR3 is CAGATVSTDTQYF. CDR3 nucleotides: TGCGCGGGCGCCACCGTTAGCACAGATACGCAGTATTTT.